Below, 17 T cell receptor beta chains from the same sample are listed, as sequenced in a study of regulatory T cells in long-lasting Graves disease. The sample's time point: newly diagnosed GD, antithyroid drugs for less than 3 months. The TCR library used RNA extracted from PBMCs. Combining iRepertoire HTBI primers with Arm-PCR of CDR3 regions, the authors built TCR beta libraries. A single record per CDR3 protein comes from TCRdb applying MiXCR to the multiplex PCR reads. Of hundreds of thousands of distinct CDR3 sequences listed, approximately 13% were seen once; the top ten hold about 9.1%. The same data also contributed to another study, on T cells in Graves' hyperthyroidism and ophthalmopathy.

Sequencing used peripheral blood mononuclear cells (PBMCs), obtained at new diagnosis, from a patient treated with antithyroid drugs. The receptors here all came from a man aged 25-45 years with Graves disease.

The chain has TRBV18 and TRBJ2-7, with D tentatively TRBD2 (5 bases). CDR3 size: 13 residues. The V end lost 6 bases, the J end lost 2 bases, and 11 bases lay between the germline ends. Germline assignment: CDR1 KGHSH and CDR2 LQKENI. CDR3 in amino acids: CASSAMEAYEQYF. In DNA form, the CDR3 reads TGTGCCAGCTCCGCAATGGAGGCCTACGAGCAGTACTTC.

This clonotype was seen at least ten times. V and J are TRBV12-3 or TRBV12-4 and TRBJ2-5; D is uncertain. The V gene lost 2 bases and the J gene lost 1 base, with 11 bases spanning the gap. The CDR3 is 15 residues long. DNA for the CDR3: TGTGCCAGCAGTTTAACCCCCACAGCCCAAGAGACCCAGTACTTC. This codes for CASSLTPTAQETQYF.

The chain couples TRBV7-3 to TRBJ1-5; no clear D. Germline-derived CDR1 and CDR2 are SGHTA and FQGTGA. The CDR3 is 13 residues long. Trimming shortened V by 2 bases and J by 1 base, and 3 bases separated the two germline ends. In DNA, the CDR3 is TGTGCCAGCAGCTTATGGAGCAATCAGCCCCAGCATTTT. As protein: CASSLWSNQPQHF. The entire variable domain, with the rest obtained from reference TRBV7-3 and TRBJ1-5, is as follows: GAGVSQTPSNKVTEKGKYVELRCDPISGHTALYWYRQSLGQGPEFLIYFQGTGAADDSGLPNDRFFAVRPEGSVSTLKIQRTERGDSAVYLCASSLWSNQPQHFGDGTRLSIL.

The chain has TRBV19 and TRBJ1-3; 9 nucleotides align to TRBD1. Trimming took 7 bases from V and 4 from J; bases not matched to a gene: 14. Germline lookup yields CDR1 LNHDA and CDR2 SQIVND (reference sequence). CDR3 length: 17 amino acids. For the CDR3, the DNA is TGTGCCAGTAACATCGGAGGGACAGGGCGAGGGGGAAACACCATATATTTT. It is translated as CASNIGGTGRGGNTIYF.

There are many counts of this clonotype. CDR3 DNA: TGCAGTGCCCACGAATTAGCCATAACCTACGAGCAGTACTTC. It is translated as CSAHELAITYEQYF. V gene TRBV20-1 combines with J gene TRBJ2-7; D not resolved. V was shortened by 6 bases and J by 2 bases, with 17 bases between the two germline ends. Germline lookup yields CDR1 DFQATT and CDR2 SNEGSKA (reference sequence). CDR3 size: 14 residues.

There are many counts of this clonotype. The V and J genes are TRBV11-2 and TRBJ1-3, with TRBD1 matching over 7 bases. Unmatched junction bases numbered 6, after V lost 5 bases and J lost 2 bases. CDR1 is SGHAT, CDR2 FQNNGV, per germline. This CDR3 contains 15 residues. In nucleotides, the CDR3 is TGTGCCAGCAGCCGTGACAGGGCGGCTGGAAACACCATATATTTT. Its translation is CASSRDRAAGNTIYF.

This clonotype was seen repeatedly, ten times or more. The chain joins TRBV20-1 to TRBJ2-7; 12 nucleotides align to TRBD2. The CDR3 is 13 residues long. Germline V gives CDR1 DFQATT, CDR2 SNEGSKA (reference sequence). With 5 bases clipped from V and 9 bases from J, the junction kept 8 bases outside the gene matches. The CDR3 reads CSAPTSGRWGQYF. The CDR3 coding sequence is TGCAGTGCTCCGACTAGCGGGAGATGGGGGCAGTACTTC.

This clonotype occurred many times. CDR3 amino acids: CASSSWMNTEAFF. CDR3 sequence (DNA): TGTGCCAGCAGTTCGTGGATGAACACTGAAGCTTTCTTT. The chain has TRBV6-5 and TRBJ1-1; the D is unclear. The germline V gene has CDR1 MNHEY and CDR2 SVGAGI. This CDR3 spans 13 amino acids. V lost 4 bases, J lost 0 bases, and 6 bases lay in between.

Details on this clonotype: This may come from a read error, since a much larger clone is one base off. The chain carries TRBV18 and TRBJ1-1; 7 bases agree with TRBD1. The CDR3 loop spans 16 amino acids. Germline V gives CDR1 KGHSH, CDR2 LQKENI. CDR3 nucleotide sequence: TGTGCCAGCCCACCACCGGTCAGGGGGAGAAACACTGAAGCTTTCTTT. Protein sequence: CASPPPVRGRNTEAFF. Full variable domain (outside the CDR3, taken from reference TRBV18 and TRBJ1-1): NAGVMQNPRHLVRRRGQEARLRCSPMKGHSHVYWYRQLPEEGLKFMVYLQKENIIDESGMPKERFSAEFPKEGPSILRIQQVVRGDSAAYFCASPPPVRGRNTEAFFGQGTRLTVV.

This clonotype was observed a handful of times. This sequence joins TRBV6-1 and TRBJ1-3; D call uncertain. Trimming left V 11 bases short and J 4 bases short, with 12 bases between. Per the germline V gene, CDR1 is MNHNS and CDR2 is SASEGT. The CDR3 is made up of 12 amino acids. CDR3 sequence reads: CAGRTRGNTIYF. CDR3 DNA sequence: TGTGCCGGGAGAACTCGGGGAAACACCATATATTTT.

V is TRBV5-6 and J is TRBJ1-2; D not certain. The CDR3 length is 12 residues. Germline values: CDR1 SGHDT, CDR2 YYEEEE. The V gene lost 5 bases and the J gene lost 3 bases, with 8 bases spanning the gap. The DNA of the CDR3 is TGTGCCAGCAGTTGGAGATACTATGGCTACACCTTC. It yields the protein CASSWRYYGYTF. The full variable domain, in which reference TRBV5-6 and TRBJ1-2 provide the parts outside the CDR3, is DAGVTQSPTHLIKTRGQQVTLRCSPKSGHDTVSWYQQALGQGPQFIFQYYEEEERQRGNFPDRFSGHQFPNYSSELNVNALLLGDSALYLCASSWRYYGYTFGSGTRLTVV.

This clonotype was observed at least ten times. V and J are TRBV6-2 or TRBV6-3 and TRBJ2-1; tentative D call: TRBD1 (5 bases). This CDR3 has 16 residues. Trimming cost V 5 bases and J 1 base, with 15 bases left between them. The germline gives CDR1 MNHEY, CDR2 SVGEGT. The CDR3 loop is CASSTPRVGSYNEQFF. The CDR3 DNA reads TGTGCCAGCAGTACCCCCAGGGTGGGGTCCTACAATGAGCAGTTCTTC.

The chain recombines TRBV5-4 with TRBJ1-2; no clear D gene. Trimming removed 4 bases at V and 2 bases at J, with 9 bases between. CDR1 and CDR2 (germline): SGHNT, YYREEE (reference sequence). The CDR3 contains 13 residues. CDR3 residues: CASSATRNYGYTF. The CDR3 DNA reads as TGTGCCAGCAGCGCTACACGGAACTATGGCTACACCTTC.

The J gene is TRBJ1-2, the V gene TRBV6-1; D is perhaps TRBD1 (5 bases). Germline-derived CDR1 and CDR2 are MNHNS and SASEGT. The V end lost 3 bases, the J end lost 13 bases, and 15 bases lay between the germline ends. This CDR3 is built from 12 residues. The CDR3 DNA reads as TGTGCCAGCAGTGACTTGGGGCGGCCTCTCACCTTC. Its protein is CASSDLGRPLTF.

The rearrangement joins TRBV4-1 to TRBJ2-1; the match to TRBD1 covers 8 bases. In germline, CDR1 is MGHRA, CDR2 YSYEKL. Unmatched junction bases numbered 19, after V lost 1 base and J lost 8 bases. There are 19 residues in the CDR3. DNA for the CDR3: TGCGCCAGCAGCCAAGTCATGGGGGATAGGACAGGGTGGAGCCATGAGCAGTTCTTC. Amino acid sequence: CASSQVMGDRTGWSHEQFF.

This clonotype was seen at least ten times. This chain links TRBV27 with TRBJ2-2; 9 nucleotides agree with TRBD2. The V gene's germline CDR1 is MNHEY and CDR2 SMNVEV (reference sequence). This CDR3 comprises 15 residues. With V trimmed by 3 bases and J by 7 bases, 6 bases remained unmatched. The CDR3 loop is CASSFLAGRGGELFF. For the CDR3, the DNA is TGTGCCAGCAGTTTTCTAGCGGGACGGGGCGGGGAGCTGTTTTTT.

The chain carries TRBV6-2 or TRBV6-3 and TRBJ1-2; D gene uncertain. V dropped 5 bases and J dropped 8 bases, with 30 bases sitting between them. The V gene's germline CDR1 is MNHEY and CDR2 SVGEGT. The CDR3 sequence is 18 residues long. The CDR3 nucleotides are TGTGCCAGCAGTCCCCCCGTTAGTGGGTCGGTGGCCGGGAGAGGCTACACCTTC. Protein: CASSPPVSGSVAGRGYTF.